The next 31 T cell receptor beta chains were all read from a single sample in a study of control samples from healthy donors and cancer patients. The repertoire was sequenced with immunoSEQ multiplex PCR; TCRdb's copy has only in-frame clones and lacks some. The profile shows some 66,000 clones, roughly 85% of them singletons. The sequenced sample consisted of blood. The receptors were gathered from a man in his forties in good health.

The V call is TRBV7-9, the J call TRBJ2-3; D not resolved. This CDR3 contains 12 residues. Germline CDR1 and CDR2: SEHNR and FQNEAQ (reference sequence). V shed 1 base and J shed 6 bases, with 5 bases lying between them. The CDR3 is CASSLVGDTQYF. CDR3 sequence (DNA): TGTGCCAGCAGCTTAGTAGGCGATACGCAGTATTTT.

The chain is built from TRBV9 and TRBJ1-1, with TRBD1 matching 7 bases. Looked up from germline, CDR1 is SGDLS and CDR2 is YYNGEE. The CDR3 extends over 13 amino acids. V gave up 4 bases and J gave up 7 bases; unmatched junction bases: 7. In nucleotides, the CDR3 is TGTGCCAGCAGCCCCCGGACAGGCCTTGAAGCTTTCTTT. This translates into CASSPRTGLEAFF.

The V gene is TRBV10-3, the J gene TRBJ2-5; possibly TRBD1 or TRBD2 for D (6 bases each). V shed 2 bases and J shed 7 bases, with 11 bases lying between them. Per the germline V gene, CDR1 is ENHRY and CDR2 is SYGVKD. The CDR3 is 13 amino acids. The CDR3 DNA follows: TGTGCCATCAGTGAGGGGGGGCGCGGGACCCAGTACTTC. This encodes CAISEGGRGTQYF.

The chain employs TRBV12-5 and TRBJ1-2; possible D gene TRBD1, 6 bases. The V and J ends lost 1 base and 5 bases respectively, with 14 bases between them. Germline V lookup: CDR1 LGHNT, CDR2 FRNRAP. CDR3 length: 15 amino acids. CDR3 DNA: TGTGCTAGTGGTTTGGACGCTCTACAGGGTTATGGCTACACCTTC. Its translation: CASGLDALQGYGYTF.

The rearrangement uses TRBV27 and TRBJ2-1, with 8 bases that match TRBD2. J lost 1 base, V lost 3 bases, and 8 bases had no gene match. Per germline, CDR1 MNHEY and CDR2 SMNVEV (reference sequence). This CDR3 is 17 amino acids long. The CDR3 DNA sequence: TGTGCCAGCAGTTTCCCCGGGGGACTAGGTTCCTACAATGAGCAGTTCTTC. It yields the protein CASSFPGGLGSYNEQFF.

This clone occurred once. The chain uses TRBV11-3 and TRBJ1-3, with D hard to call. V lost 0 bases, J lost 4 bases, and 4 bases lay in between. Germline loops: CDR1 SGHNT, CDR2 YENEEA. CDR3 length: 13 residues. The CDR3 is CASSLDPGNTIYF. The CDR3 region has the DNA TGTGCCAGCAGCTTAGATCCGGGAAACACCATATATTTT. Complete variable domain (other parts from reference TRBV11-3 and TRBJ1-3): EAGVVQSPRYKIIEKKQPVAFWCNPISGHNTLYWYLQNLGQGPELLIRYENEEAVDDSQLPKDRFSAERLKGVDSTLKIQPAELGDSAVYLCASSLDPGNTIYFGEGSWLTVV.

CDR3 coding DNA: TGTGCCTGGAGTGTACAATGGGGGTACCAAGAGACCCAGTACTTC. Translation gives CAWSVQWGYQETQYF. The J gene is TRBJ2-5, the V gene TRBV30; D tentatively fits TRBD1 or TRBD2 (5 bases each). The CDR3 is 15 amino acids. V gave up 0 bases and J gave up 0 bases, with 11 bases separating them. Looked up from germline, CDR1 is GTSNPN and CDR2 is SVGIG (reference sequence).

CDR3 region: CASSGKETQYF. In nucleotides, the CDR3 is TGTGCCAGTAGTGGGAAAGAGACCCAGTACTTC. The chain has TRBV19 and TRBJ2-5; D not resolved. The CDR3 has 11 amino acids. Germline V CDR1 and CDR2: LNHDA, SQIVND (reference sequence). V lost 5 bases to trimming and J lost 3 bases, with 4 bases between them.

V gene TRBV7-2 combines with J gene TRBJ2-3; 7 nucleotides agree with TRBD2. The V gene's germline CDR1 is SGHTA and CDR2 FQGNSA. The J segment lost 6 bases and the V segment lost 3 bases, leaving 9 bases of the junction unmatched. The CDR3 length is 15 residues. The CDR3 region is CASSFTGTNSDTQYF. For the CDR3, the DNA is TGTGCCAGCAGCTTTACCGGGACTAACTCCGATACGCAGTATTTT.

V usage is TRBV19 and J usage is TRBJ1-5; 9 bases fit TRBD1. This CDR3 is 15 amino acids long. The trim removed 1 base at V and 4 bases at J, leaving 2 bases unmatched. CDR1 LNHDA and CDR2 SQIVND come from the germline V gene (reference sequence). CDR3 nucleotide sequence: TGTGCCAGTAGTATAGGGACAGGGGTGAATCAGCCCCAGCATTTT. It specifies CASSIGTGVNQPQHF.

This chain uses TRBV5-6 with TRBJ2-7; D uncertain. This CDR3 is built from 15 residues. Trimming pared 1 base from V and 0 bases from J, leaving 11 bases between. The germline CDR1 and CDR2 sequences are SGHDT and YYEEEE. The CDR3 bases are TGTGCCAGCAGCTTGTTTGTAGGCGGCTCCTACGAGCAGTACTTC. This codes for CASSLFVGGSYEQYF.

The V call is TRBV12-5, the J call TRBJ2-5; D possibly corresponds to TRBD2 (5 bases). Trimming shortened V by 7 bases and J by 1 base, and 13 bases separated the two germline ends. The CDR3 is made up of 14 amino acids. Germline V gene sequence: CDR1 LGHNT, CDR2 FRNRAP. The CDR3 nucleotides are TGTGCTAGTGCCCTCGGAGGAGCCCAAGAGACCCAGTACTTC. It translates to CASALGGAQETQYF.

The rearrangement joins TRBV3-1 (or the pseudogene TRBV3-2) to TRBJ1-1; no definite D call. Looked up from germline, CDR1 is LGHDT and CDR2 is YNNKEL (reference sequence). Trimming took 1 base from V and 4 from J, leaving 7 bases between them. The CDR3 totals 13 residues. The CDR3 DNA follows: TGTGCCAGCAGCCAAGGAGGGCTCACTGAAGCTTTCTTT. It is translated as CASSQGGLTEAFF.

The V and J genes are TRBV12-3 or TRBV12-4 and TRBJ2-7; 9 positions agree with TRBD2. The length of the CDR3 is 13 residues. The junction had 3 bases not matched to a gene; V was cut back by 2 bases and J by 7 bases. The CDR3 DNA reads as TGTGCCAGCAGTTTAATTCTAGCGGGAGAGCAGTACTTC. Translated, it gives CASSLILAGEQYF.

J is TRBJ1-1 and V is TRBV5-1; TRBD1 agrees at 9 bases. Germline V CDR1 and CDR2: SGHRS, YFSETQ. V shed 0 bases, J shed 5 bases, and the junction held 5 bases outside the gene matches. The CDR3 consists of 15 residues. The CDR3 here is CASSLETGGRTEAFF. DNA for the CDR3: TGCGCCAGCAGCTTGGAAACAGGGGGCAGGACTGAAGCTTTCTTT.

The CDR3 loop is CASSLGGLAVTGELFF. CDR3 sequence (DNA): TGTGCCAGCAGCTTGGGGGGACTAGCGGTCACCGGGGAGCTGTTTTTT. This chain uses TRBV7-2 with TRBJ2-2, with TRBD2 identical over 11 bases. The CDR3 loop spans 16 amino acids. Germline trimming cut 3 bases from V and 4 bases from J; bases unmatched to any gene: 4. The germline V gene encodes CDR1 SGHTA and CDR2 FQGNSA.

In its sample, this clone was seen once. The J gene is TRBJ1-2, the V gene TRBV7-2, with D possibly TRBD1 on 6 matching bases. Germline V gives CDR1 SGHTA, CDR2 FQGNSA. The CDR3 is 13 amino acids. Trimming left V 5 bases short and J 2 bases short, with 9 bases between. DNA of the CDR3: TGTGCCAGCAGCATGACAGGAAACTATGGCTACACCTTC. Its protein product is CASSMTGNYGYTF.

The V and J genes are TRBV27 and TRBJ2-2; 10 bases fit TRBD2. The CDR3 has 16 residues. Germline V gene sequence: CDR1 MNHEY, CDR2 SMNVEV (reference sequence). V lost 2 bases and J lost 6; bases outside the gene matches: 6. DNA for the CDR3: TGTGCCAGCAGTTTACAAAGCGGGAGGGGTCCCGGGGAGCTGTTTTTT. Encoded protein: CASSLQSGRGPGELFF.

The CDR3 spells CASSPSQEKLFF. CDR3 in DNA: TGTGCCAGCTCACCGAGTCAGGAAAAACTGTTTTTT. The chain recombines TRBV18 with TRBJ1-4, with D hard to call. With 3 bases removed from V and 8 bases from J, the gap between germline ends came to 7 bases. Germline V CDR1 and CDR2: KGHSH, LQKENI. There are 12 residues in the CDR3. Full variable domain (rest looked up from reference TRBV18 and TRBJ1-4): NAGVMQNPRHLVRRRGQEARLRCSPMKGHSHVYWYRQLPEEGLKFMVYLQKENIIDESGMPKERFSAEFPKEGPSILRIQQVVRGDSAAYFCASSPSQEKLFFGSGTQLSVL.

The chain is built from TRBV28 and TRBJ1-4; a possible D gene is TRBD1 (6 bases). V lost 1 base to trimming and J lost 5 bases, with 11 bases between them. The germline V gene encodes CDR1 MDHEN and CDR2 SYDVKM. The length of the CDR3 is 15 residues. The CDR3 loop reads CASSLSGTWNEKLFF. The CDR3 DNA follows: TGTGCCAGCAGTTTATCCGGGACATGGAATGAAAAACTGTTTTTT.

V and J are TRBV5-1 and TRBJ2-1, with D unclear. Germline CDR1 SGHRS, CDR2 YFSETQ. CDR3 length equals 14 residues. Trimming pared 1 base from V and 8 bases from J, leaving 13 bases between. CDR3 DNA sequence: TGCGCCAGCAGCTTGACCCTGGGGTTCGATGAGCAGTTCTTC. It is translated as CASSLTLGFDEQFF.

This clone was seen a few times. As DNA, the CDR3 is TGTGCCAGCAGTGTAAGGACACTGCTAAAGGGCGAGCAGTACTTC. Translation gives CASSVRTLLKGEQYF. V and J are TRBV27 and TRBJ2-7, with D perhaps TRBD1 (5 bases). Between the trimmed V and J ends, which lost 5 bases and 6 bases, there was a span of 20 bases. The CDR3 has 15 amino acids. The germline gives CDR1 MNHEY, CDR2 SMNVEV (reference sequence).

The chain has TRBV4-3 and TRBJ2-7, with D possibly matching TRBD2 (6 bases). V gave up 0 bases and J gave up 2 bases, with 20 bases separating them. In germline, CDR1 is LGHNA, CDR2 YSLEER. CDR3 length: 18 residues. The CDR3 reads CASSQDGSWRDQPYEQYF. The CDR3 nucleotides read TGCGCCAGCAGCCAAGATGGTTCATGGCGGGATCAACCCTACGAGCAGTACTTC.

J is TRBJ1-2 and V is TRBV5-4; 10 positions agree with TRBD1. Unmatched junction bases numbered 8, after V lost 5 bases and J lost 4 bases. CDR1 is SGHNT, CDR2 YYREEE, per germline (reference sequence). The CDR3 covers 15 residues. In nucleotides, the CDR3 is TGTGCCAGCAGTCCTACGACAGGGGGCATCTATGGCTACACCTTC. It codes for CASSPTTGGIYGYTF.

This chain joins TRBV5-4 and TRBJ2-7; D is uncertain. The CDR3 consists of 12 residues. Germline CDR1 SGHNT, CDR2 YYREEE (reference sequence). Trimming took 4 bases from V and 2 from J, leaving 7 bases between them. The CDR3 loop reads CASSGPAYEQYF. For the CDR3, the DNA is TGTGCCAGCAGCGGACCCGCCTACGAGCAGTACTTC.

The genes are TRBV9 and TRBJ2-5; D is uncertain. The V and J ends lost 4 bases and 4 bases respectively, with 11 bases between them. In germline, CDR1 is SGDLS, CDR2 YYNGEE. This CDR3 region has 13 residues. CDR3 bases: TGTGCCAGCAGCCCCGCAACGGGAGAGACCCAGTACTTC. This sequence encodes CASSPATGETQYF.

The V gene is TRBV11-2, the J gene TRBJ2-5; TRBD2 is a possible D gene (6 bases). V lost 0 bases and J lost 2, with 10 bases in between. Germline V lookup: CDR1 SGHAT, CDR2 FQNNGV. This CDR3 is 15 amino acids long. This chain's CDR3 is CASSLDPGEQETQYF. The CDR3 nucleotides read TGTGCCAGCAGCTTAGATCCGGGGGAGCAAGAGACCCAGTACTTC.

This clone was counted between two and nine times. J is TRBJ2-7 and V is TRBV12-5; D is unresolved. This CDR3 comprises 11 residues. Germline-derived CDR1 and CDR2 are LGHNT and FRNRAP. With 5 bases removed from V and 4 bases from J, the gap between germline ends came to 6 bases. The CDR3 nucleotides read TGTGCTAGTGGTGTCGGATACGAGCAGTACTTC. Its protein product is CASGVGYEQYF. The full variable domain, completed using reference TRBV12-5 and TRBJ2-7, is DARVTQTPRHKVTEMGQEVTMRCQPILGHNTVFWYRQTMMQGLELLAYFRNRAPLDDSGMPKDRFSAEMPDATLATLKIQPSEPRDSAVYFCASGVGYEQYFGPGTRLTVT.

The rearrangement uses TRBV5-1 and TRBJ1-1; D gene unclear. V was trimmed by 2 bases and J by 0 bases, leaving 11 bases between them. The CDR3 loop spans 15 amino acids. CDR1 is SGHRS and CDR2 is YFSETQ in the germline V gene. As DNA, the CDR3 is TGCGCCAGCAGCTTCGAAACACAGCTGAACACTGAAGCTTTCTTT. Residues: CASSFETQLNTEAFF.

This sequence joins TRBV2 and TRBJ1-2, with D perhaps TRBD1 (5 bases). CDR3 size: 15 residues. Per the germline V gene, CDR1 is SNHLY and CDR2 is FYNNEI. Trimming stripped 2 bases from V and 8 bases from J, with 18 bases between. CDR3 sequence: CASSERQTTGEGYTF. CDR3 nucleotide sequence: TGTGCCAGCAGTGAAAGACAGACGACCGGCGAGGGCTACACCTTC.

CDR3 sequence: CASSPQITGTYEQYF. In DNA, the CDR3 is TGTGCCAGCAGCCCTCAGATAACAGGAACCTACGAGCAGTACTTC. The V gene is TRBV3-1 (or the pseudogene TRBV3-2), the J gene TRBJ2-7; D possibly corresponds to TRBD1 (5 bases). Looked up from germline, CDR1 is LGHDT and CDR2 is YNNKEL (reference sequence). The V gene lost 4 bases and the J gene lost 2 bases, with 15 bases spanning the gap. This CDR3 has 15 amino acids.